The 16 T cell receptor beta chains reported below all come from one sample, sequenced in a study of cytomegalovirus exposure and HLA in healthy donors. 13 Jbeta primers and 60 Vbeta primers were used for the PCR. Method: immunoSEQ multiplex PCR; TCRdb's copy keeps in-frame clones and lacks some. Here the sample spans under 250,000 clones, around 73% being singletons. The material sequenced was PBMCs. The source of these receptors is a male donor in good health and CMV-seronegative.

The table lists this clone with a count of one. J is TRBJ1-5 and V is TRBV25-1; D gene uncertain. Germline V gene lookup returns CDR1 MGHDK and CDR2 SYGVNS. The CDR3 has 14 residues. Trimming shortened V by 3 bases and J by 6 bases, and 12 bases separated the two germline ends. The CDR3 loop is CASSDRGEGQPQHF. The CDR3 region has the DNA TGTGCCAGCAGTGATCGTGGGGAGGGTCAGCCCCAGCATTTT.

V is TRBV6-1 and J is TRBJ2-5, with 7 positions matching TRBD1. The tail of the sequence fits TRBJ2-7 better, so the J call may be wrong. The CDR3 is 14 amino acids. Germline V gene sequence: CDR1 MNHNS, CDR2 SASEGT. In DNA, the CDR3 is TGTGCCACCCAAGACCGGACAGGTCCCTACGAGCAGTACTTC. Translated: CATQDRTGPYEQYF.

The chain has TRBV13 and TRBJ2-1, with D tentatively TRBD2 (6 bases). CDR3 length: 16 residues. Looked up from germline, CDR1 is PRHDT and CDR2 is FYEKMQ (reference sequence). The V gene lost 0 bases and the J gene lost 4 bases, with 13 bases spanning the gap. CDR3 region: CASSLGEGPFYNEQFF. CDR3 nucleotide sequence: TGTGCCAGCAGCTTAGGGGAGGGCCCCTTTTACAATGAGCAGTTCTTC.

This chain joins TRBV28 and TRBJ2-7; tentatively, D is TRBD1 (5 bases). The CDR3 consists of 12 residues. V was trimmed by 7 bases and J by 3 bases, leaving 10 bases between them. CDR1 is MDHEN and CDR2 is SYDVKM in the germline V gene. CDR3 nucleotides: TGTGCCAGCACCGACAGCAACTACGAGCAGTACTTC. It translates to CASTDSNYEQYF.

This chain's CDR3 is CASSLGVGRLGSGTEAFF. CDR3 DNA: TGTGCCAGCAGCTTAGGTGTGGGGCGCCTAGGGTCAGGCACTGAAGCTTTCTTT. The J gene is TRBJ1-1, the V gene TRBV13; D is perhaps TRBD1 (5 bases). The CDR3 covers 18 residues. The ends were cut back, 0 bases at V and 4 bases at J, with 21 bases in the middle. Per the germline V gene, CDR1 is PRHDT and CDR2 is FYEKMQ (reference sequence).

The V call is TRBV5-1, the J call TRBJ2-5, with D possibly TRBD2 on 5 matching bases. Judging by the DNA end, TRBJ2-7 fits better; the J call may be wrong. The CDR3 is made up of 13 amino acids. Germline CDR1 SGHRS, CDR2 YFSETQ. The CDR3 sequence: CASSPDYVDEQYF. The CDR3 DNA follows: TGCGCCAGCAGCCCTGACTATGTCGACGAGCAGTACTTC.

The CDR3 spells CSVKTGVTEAFF. The CDR3, as DNA: TGCAGCGTTAAGACAGGGGTAACTGAAGCTTTCTTT. This chain links TRBV29-1 with TRBJ1-1; TRBD1 matches at 8 bases. The V segment lost 5 bases and the J segment 5 bases; nucleotides outside the gene matches: 4. The CDR3 has 12 residues. CDR1 SQVTM and CDR2 ANQGSEA come from the germline V gene.

V usage is TRBV7-8 and J usage is TRBJ2-3; TRBD1 might be the D (7 bases). The CDR3 has 15 amino acids. Trimming removed 4 bases from V and 8 bases from J, with 19 bases in between. The germline V gene has CDR1 SGHVS and CDR2 FQNEAQ. In nucleotides, the CDR3 is TGTGCCAGCAGCTCCCCGACAGGGAGGAGTGGTACGCAGTATTTT. Translation: CASSSPTGRSGTQYF.

This clone was observed once. The chain is built from TRBV27 and TRBJ2-1; 11 bases align to TRBD2. Germline V CDR1 and CDR2: MNHEY, SMNVEV (reference sequence). The CDR3 has 16 residues. The V segment lost 5 bases and the J segment 6 bases; nucleotides outside the gene matches: 9. The CDR3 DNA is TGTGCCAGCAGTCCATTACTAGCGGGAGCATTCAATGAGCAGTTCTTC. The encoded protein is CASSPLLAGAFNEQFF.

The chain links TRBV28 to TRBJ1-2; no reliable D call. The V and J ends lost 3 bases and 0 bases respectively, with 14 bases between them. CDR3 length equals 16 residues. Germline values: CDR1 MDHEN, CDR2 SYDVKM. CDR3 bases: TGTGCCAGCAGTTTGACGGGAACAACTTCTAACTATGGCTACACCTTC. Its protein is CASSLTGTTSNYGYTF.

This rearrangement joins TRBV9 to TRBJ2-7, with 8 bases lining up with TRBD2. The CDR3 is 17 amino acids. Germline assignment: CDR1 SGDLS and CDR2 YYNGEE. With V trimmed by 2 bases and J by 5 bases, 15 bases remained unmatched. The CDR3 DNA is TGTGCCAGCAGCGTTGGTCTAGCGGGTCCGTACAGGCACGAGCAGTACTTC. As protein: CASSVGLAGPYRHEQYF.

This sequence joins TRBV5-1 and TRBJ1-1; no clear D gene. Germline lookup yields CDR1 SGHRS and CDR2 YFSETQ. The ends were cut back, 2 bases at V and 8 bases at J, with 13 bases in the middle. The CDR3 sequence is 13 residues long. CDR3 nucleotides: TGCGCCAGCAGCTTTTGGGGAGTAGCCGAAGCTTTCTTT. Amino acids: CASSFWGVAEAFF.

This clone was observed a few times. The chain is built from TRBV6-1 and TRBJ1-1; D gene ambiguous. V was cut by 7 bases and J by 0 bases, with 9 bases left in between. This CDR3 region has 13 residues. Germline V CDR1 and CDR2: MNHNS, SASEGT. Written as DNA, the CDR3 is TGTGCCAGCATCCCTTCAGTGAACACTGAAGCTTTCTTT. This translates into CASIPSVNTEAFF.

V is TRBV2 and J is TRBJ2-3; the match to TRBD1 covers 7 bases. The length of the CDR3 is 15 residues. Germline lookup yields CDR1 SNHLY and CDR2 FYNNEI. V gave up 4 bases and J gave up 8 bases; unmatched junction bases: 12. The CDR3 is CASSALTGYKPTQYF. The CDR3 DNA sequence: TGTGCCAGCAGTGCTTTGACAGGGTATAAGCCTACGCAGTATTTT.

The chain joins TRBV7-9 to TRBJ2-1; D remains ambiguous. The CDR3 is 13 residues long. CDR1 and CDR2 from the germline V gene are SEHNR and FQNEAQ (reference sequence). Trimming removed 0 bases at V and 7 bases at J, with 7 bases between. The CDR3 loop reads CASSLATLNEQFF. CDR3 nucleotides: TGTGCCAGCAGCTTAGCCACATTGAATGAGCAGTTCTTC.

The chain uses TRBV6-5 and TRBJ1-5; D is undetermined. The CDR3 has 13 residues. The germline V gene encodes CDR1 MNHEY and CDR2 SVGAGI. V was trimmed by 6 bases and J by 2 bases, leaving 8 bases between them. In nucleotides, the CDR3 is TGTGCCAGCAGCCTAAATGGCAATCAGCCCCAGCATTTT. This encodes CASSLNGNQPQHF.